The source of this T cell receptor (beta chain) is a study of T cells in localized non-small cell lung cancer. Study-wide points: Adjacent uninvolved lung tissue had the highest T cell clonality, exceeding tumor. Greater blood T cell density accompanied longer overall survival.

Germline lookup yields CDR1 WNHNN and CDR2 SYGVQD (reference sequence). The V gene lost 8 bases and the J gene lost 0 bases, with 7 bases spanning the gap. The CDR3 runs to 12 residues. This clone was counted a few times. The antigen remains undetermined. This sample also contains other DNA sequences that code for the same CDR3. Data came from immunoSEQ multiplex PCR; TCRdb stores just in-frame clones and leaves some out. The table shows about 40,000 clones, with more than 75% occurring only once. The chain couples TRBV10-1 to TRBJ1-1, with D hard to call. Sample: peripheral blood, taken before any cancer treatment. This TCR derives from a man aged 18 to 50 with stage I lung adenocarcinoma. CDR3 residues: CASLGMNTEAFF. CDR3 nucleotides: TGCGCCAGCTTGGGCATGAACACTGAAGCTTTCTTT.